This T cell receptor (beta chain) is from a study of shared clonotypes between healthy human individuals. Clones were sequenced by immunoSEQ multiplex PCR, and TCRdb holds only the in-frame ones, with some missing. The table shows approximately 530,000 clones, with around 95% occurring only once. The CDR3 is made up of 15 amino acids. CDR1 and CDR2 (germline): SGHNT, YYREEE (reference sequence). Trimming stripped 0 bases from V and 0 bases from J, with 7 bases between. Material for sequencing was naive CD4+ T cells sorted from blood. Subset meaning: CD45RA+ positively selected. The chain uses TRBV5-4 and TRBJ1-3; D not certain. This clonotype was sampled from a woman aged 25-40 years in good health. CDR3 DNA sequence: TGTGCCAGCAGCTTGGGCGGCCTCTCTGGAAACACCATATATTTT. This translates into CASSLGGLSGNTIYF.